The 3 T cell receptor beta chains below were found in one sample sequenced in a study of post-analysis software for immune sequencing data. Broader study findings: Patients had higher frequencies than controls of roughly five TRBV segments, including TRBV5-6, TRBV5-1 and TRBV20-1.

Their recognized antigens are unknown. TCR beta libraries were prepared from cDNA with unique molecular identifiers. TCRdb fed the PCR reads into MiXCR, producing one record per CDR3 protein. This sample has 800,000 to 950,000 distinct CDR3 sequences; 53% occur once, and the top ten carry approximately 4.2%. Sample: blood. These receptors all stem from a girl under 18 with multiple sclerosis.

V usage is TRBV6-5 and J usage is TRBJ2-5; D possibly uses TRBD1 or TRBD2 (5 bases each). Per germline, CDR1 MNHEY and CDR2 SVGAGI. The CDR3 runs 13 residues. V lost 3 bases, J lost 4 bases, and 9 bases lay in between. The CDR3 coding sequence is TGTGCCAGCAGTTATTTGGGGGTAGAGACCCAGTACTTC. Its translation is CASSYLGVETQYF.

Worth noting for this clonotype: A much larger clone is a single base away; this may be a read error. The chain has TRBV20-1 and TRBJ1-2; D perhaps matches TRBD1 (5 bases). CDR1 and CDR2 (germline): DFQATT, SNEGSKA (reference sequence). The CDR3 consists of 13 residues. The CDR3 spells CSARQGEGYGYSF. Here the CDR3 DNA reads TGCAGTGCTCGGCAGGGAGAGGGCTATGGCTACAGCTTC.

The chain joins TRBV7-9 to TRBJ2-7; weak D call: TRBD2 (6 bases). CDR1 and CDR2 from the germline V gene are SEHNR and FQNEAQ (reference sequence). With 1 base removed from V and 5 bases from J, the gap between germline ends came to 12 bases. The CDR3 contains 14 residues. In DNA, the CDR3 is TGTGCCAGCAGCTTAGGGGGGGACGCCCACGAGCAGTACTTC. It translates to CASSLGGDAHEQYF.